This is a list of T cell receptor beta chains from one sample in a study of post-analysis software for immune sequencing data. Each CDR3 protein gets one entry after TCRdb re-called the PCR reads with MiXCR. The sample has approximately 730,000 distinct CDR3 sequences, roughly 46% seen once. Specimen: blood. The receptor set was obtained from a girl aged 5 to 17 with multiple sclerosis. CDR3s include the opening cysteine and the closing phenylalanine or tryptophan. Each record gives: J gene, V gene, clone size, D gene, CDR3 DNA, CDR3 protein. D genes are given only for firm matches. Some rows have no size entry. The others give once, few or many, or a class for an expanded clone.

TRBJ1-4 | TRBV6-1 | NA | TRBD1 | TGTGCCAGCAGTCAGCAGGGGGGGCGGGAAAAACTGTTTTTT | CASSQQGGREKLFF
TRBJ2-7 | TRBV5-1 | many | TRBD2 | TGCGCCAGCAGCTTGGATCGGGAGGATTACGAGCAGTACTTC | CASSLDREDYEQYF
TRBJ2-4 | TRBV12-3/TRBV12-4 | NA | NA | TGTGCCAGCTCCCACGAATTGGCAGGTCTAGCCAAAAACATTCAGTACTTC | CASSHELAGLAKNIQYF
TRBJ2-1 | TRBV6-5 | NA | NA | TGTGCCAGCAGACTTTCACATTACAATGAGCAGTTCTTC | CASRLSHYNEQFF
TRBJ1-3 | TRBV29-1 | NA | TRBD1 | TGCAGCGTTTCGACAGGGGGTGGAAACACCATATATTTT | CSVSTGGGNTIYF
TRBJ2-7 | TRBV6-2/TRBV6-3 | NA | NA | TGTGCCAGCAGACAATCGGGACTCGGGGACTTCTACGAGCAGTACTTC | CASRQSGLGDFYEQYF
TRBJ2-3 | TRBV7-2 | NA | NA | TGTGCCAGCAGCAGGCAGAGGGGGGAAACAGATACGCAGTATTTT | CASSRQRGETDTQYF
TRBJ2-7 | TRBV18 | NA | TRBD1 | TGTGCCAGCTCGCCAGGGGACAGGGGCGAGCAGTACTTC | CASSPGDRGEQYF
TRBJ1-4 | TRBV7-9 | NA | NA | TGTGCCAGCACCCAGACACGATTGGACGAAAAACTGTTTTTT | CASTQTRLDEKLFF
TRBJ2-1 | TRBV19 | NA | NA | TGTACCAGTAGGACTCGAACCCCGACCTCCTACAATGAGCAGTTCTTC | CTSRTRTPTSYNEQFF
TRBJ2-4 | TRBV6-5 | NA | NA | TGTGCCAGCAGTTCGCAGGTGTGGAGCCCGATAGCCAAAAACATTCAGTACTTC | CASSSQVWSPIAKNIQYF
TRBJ2-2 | TRBV29-1 | NA | NA | TGCAGCGTCCTGGGGAGGCGAGACACCGGGGAGCTGTTTTTT | CSVLGRRDTGELFF
TRBJ1-5 | TRBV7-2 | NA | NA | TGTGCCAGCAGCCCCGTGGGGCAAAGCAATCAGCCCCAGCATTTT | CASSPVGQSNQPQHF
TRBJ1-1 | TRBV2 | few | NA | TGTGCCAGTCGTAGCCTCCCAAAGACGAAGAACACTGAAGCTTTCTTT | CASRSLPKTKNTEAFF
TRBJ1-1 | TRBV6-1 | NA | NA | TGTGCCAGCAGTGCCGGGACCCTGAGGGGGAACACTGAAGCTTTCTTT | CASSAGTLRGNTEAFF
TRBJ1-2 | TRBV6-5 | NA | NA | TGTGCCAGCAGTGACACGTCTAACTATGGCTACACCTTC | CASSDTSNYGYTF
TRBJ1-5 | TRBV20-1 | NA | TRBD1 | TGCAGTGCGGGACAGGGGGCAGAGGGTAATCAGCCCCAGCATTTT | CSAGQGAEGNQPQHF
TRBJ2-5 | TRBV11-2 | NA | TRBD2 | TGTGCCAGCAGCCCCACTAGCGGAGAAGAGACCCAGTACTTC | CASSPTSGEETQYF
TRBJ2-3 | TRBV3-1 | NA | TRBD2 | TGTGCCAGCAGCCAAGCGAGGATAGCGGGAGTAGCAGATACGCAGTATTTT | CASSQARIAGVADTQYF
TRBJ2-7 | TRBV27 | NA | NA | TGTGCCAGCAGTTCCCGGACGGGCTCCTACAATGAGCAGTACTTC | CASSSRTGSYNEQYF
TRBJ2-3 | TRBV2 | few | TRBD2 | TGTGCCAGCAGTTCCCGGGACTACTACACAGATACGCAGTATTTT | CASSSRDYYTDTQYF
TRBJ2-5 | TRBV6-2/TRBV6-3 | NA | TRBD2 | TGTGCCAGCAGTTACTCCAGCGGGAGGCCAGGGGAGACCCAGTACTTC | CASSYSSGRPGETQYF
TRBJ1-2 | TRBV12-3/TRBV12-4 | NA | TRBD1 | TGTGCCAGCAGTTTTGACAGGGGGAGATATGGCTACACCTTC | CASSFDRGRYGYTF
TRBJ2-1 | TRBV20-1 | NA | TRBD2 | TGCAGTGCTAGAGGTAGCGGGGCAGTTAACTACAATGAGCAGTTCTTC | CSARGSGAVNYNEQFF
TRBJ2-5 | TRBV27 | NA | NA | TGTGCCAGCAGTTCTCATGCCAAGGCGGCGGAGACCCAGTACTTC | CASSSHAKAAETQYF
TRBJ2-1 | TRBV14 | NA | TRBD1 | TGTGCCAGCAGCACACGGGACAGGGAATACAATGAGCAGTTCTTC | CASSTRDREYNEQFF
TRBJ2-1 | TRBV7-6 | NA | TRBD2 | TGTGCCACGGGACTAGCGGCTAGCTCCTACAATGAGCAGTTCTTC | CATGLAASSYNEQFF
TRBJ2-7 | TRBV9 | NA | TRBD1 | TGTGCCAGCAGCCCCGGACAGGGTGCCATCTACGAGCAGTACTTC | CASSPGQGAIYEQYF
TRBJ1-2 | TRBV6-5 | few | TRBD1 | TGTGCCAGCAGTAACGGGGACAGGGCCGGCTACACCTTC | CASSNGDRAGYTF
TRBJ2-1 | TRBV20-1 | NA | TRBD2 | TGCAGTGCTAGAGGGACTAGCGGGAGGGGAAACTACAATGAGCAGTTCTTC | CSARGTSGRGNYNEQFF
TRBJ2-6 | TRBV29-1 | NA | NA | TGCAGCGTTAAAATTCGCTCTGGGGCCAACGTCCTGACTTTC | CSVKIRSGANVLTF
TRBJ2-7 | TRBV20-1 | NA | NA | TGCAGTGCTAGAGATATAAACACCGGGAGCGAGCAGTACTTC | CSARDINTGSEQYF
TRBJ2-7 | TRBV6-6 | NA | TRBD1 | TGTGCCAGCAGTCGGCCCGGGACAGGGTATTACGAGCAGTACTTC | CASSRPGTGYYEQYF
TRBJ2-4 | TRBV28 | few | NA | TGTGCCAGCAACCTTCGGACGTACTTC | CASNLRTYF
TRBJ2-7 | TRBV27 | NA | NA | TGTGCCAGCAGTATAGCCACCGGTAGGCGCGAGCAGTACTTC | CASSIATGRREQYF
TRBJ2-1 | TRBV6-5 | NA | NA | TGTGCCAGCAGCTCCTATAGTGAGCAGTTCTTC | CASSSYSEQFF
TRBJ2-1 | TRBV20-1 | NA | NA | TGCAGTGCTCCCTTACCGGTGGTGGGAAGGAATGAGCAGTTCTTC | CSAPLPVVGRNEQFF
TRBJ1-5 | TRBV12-3/TRBV12-4 | once | NA | TGTGCCAGCAGCCGACAGGCCAGCACCAATCAGCCCCAGCATTTT | CASSRQASTNQPQHF
TRBJ2-3 | TRBV29-1 | few | TRBD2 | TGCAGCGCCGGGGGGGTCCCAGATACGCAGTATTTT | CSAGGVPDTQYF
TRBJ2-7 | TRBV12-3/TRBV12-4 | once | TRBD2 | TGTGCCAGCAGTTTAGTATGGGGACTAGCTTACAGCTCCTACGAGCAGTACTTC | CASSLVWGLAYSSYEQYF
TRBJ1-6 | TRBV10-3 | few | TRBD1 | TGTGCCATCAGAGCCGGGACAGGGGGCGGCGATAATTCACCCCTCCACTTT | CAIRAGTGGGDNSPLHF